This T cell receptor beta chain was identified during a study of shared T cell receptors in the human thymus. The V gene's germline CDR1 is MGHDK and CDR2 SYGVNS. This CDR3 is 15 amino acids long. V trimming: 5 bases; J trimming: 2 bases; junction bases outside the gene matches: 7. There are a few counts of this clone. Only in-frame clones appear in the TCRdb table, and some are missing; sequencing was by immunoSEQ multiplex PCR. The top ten clones hold 0.0095% to 0.011% of a sample with 600,000 to 900,000 clones, approximately 85% of them seen once. The sample was also reused in another study, on human thymus T cells. That source adds: Among unrelated individuals, related research reported thymic repertoires that overlapped highly.

The TCR was taken from a girl under three years old with a congenital heart defect. Sample: thymocytes. The chain has TRBV25-1 and TRBJ2-5; 8 nucleotides agree with TRBD1. The CDR3 region has the DNA TGTGCCAGCAGTCCCCTGACAGGGGAACAAGAGACCCAGTACTTC. This codes for CASSPLTGEQETQYF.